This T cell receptor beta chain derives from a study of T cells in Graves' hyperthyroidism and ophthalmopathy. Study conclusions and caveats: Prediction of ophthalmopathy progression came a median about 6 months pre-onset. Researchers found most expanded thyroid clonotypes above 0.001 in blood as well.

Patients affected by ophthalmopathy presented a Clinical Activity Score of at least 3, a NOSPECS grade of at least 4, and disease duration below 3 months. Lactation, pregnancy, other autoimmune disease or uncontrolled infection led to exclusion of patients. TCR beta CDR3 regions were amplified from RNA transcripts. A set of HTBI primers served as the primers for a first-round RT-PCR of the TCR CDR3. In TCRdb, the multiplex PCR reads were re-called with MiXCR into one record per CDR3 protein. The sample lists about 640,000 distinct CDR3 sequences, less than 25% occurring once. Germline V gene sequence: CDR1 MNHEY, CDR2 SMNVEV (reference sequence). The CDR3 is 15 residues long. With V trimmed by 5 bases and J by 3 bases, 8 bases remained unmatched. For this clonotype: Its matching antigen is unknown.

The source material was blood. V and J are TRBV27 and TRBJ2-7; 9 nucleotides agree with TRBD1. This TCR was sampled from a man aged 30 to 39 with Graves' ophthalmopathy. The CDR3 nucleotides are TGTGCCAGCAGTGAGGGACAGGGTTTATTCTACGAGCAGTACTTC. It is translated as CASSEGQGLFYEQYF.